Below are 9 T cell receptor beta chains sequenced from a single sample in a study of regulatory T cells in long-lasting Graves disease. Investigators prepared the TCR beta libraries by applying iRepertoire HTBI primers and Arm-PCR of CDR3 regions. TCRdb ran MiXCR on the multiplex PCR reads and lists one entry per CDR3 protein. The top ten hold roughly an eighth of the sample, which has approximately 480,000 distinct CDR3 sequences, around 15% seen once. Time point described: newly diagnosed GD, antithyroid drugs for less than 3 months. Preparation of the TCR library used RNA extracted from PBMCs. These sequences were also reported in another study, on T cells in Graves' hyperthyroidism and ophthalmopathy.

The sample in question was peripheral blood mononuclear cells (PBMCs), obtained at new diagnosis, from a patient treated with antithyroid drugs. All receptors derive from a man aged 40-55 years with Graves disease.

This clonotype turned up a few times. The chain carries TRBV6-1 and TRBJ2-4; TRBD1 might be the D (6 bases). Germline V lookup: CDR1 MNHNS, CDR2 SASEGT. This CDR3 is 13 amino acids long. Trimming cost V 7 bases and J 2 bases, with 9 bases left between them. The CDR3 region is CASTGTSKNIQYF. The CDR3 coding sequence is TGTGCCAGCACCGGGACATCCAAAAACATTCAGTACTTC.

In this sample, this clonotype turned up many times. The V gene is TRBV28, the J gene TRBJ2-1; no clear D gene. The V end lost 1 base, the J end lost 10 bases, and 11 bases lay between the germline ends. The V gene's germline CDR1 is MDHEN and CDR2 SYDVKM. The CDR3 totals 13 residues. The CDR3 loop reads CASSLLGLGEQFF. CDR3 coding DNA: TGTGCCAGCAGTTTATTGGGGTTGGGGGAGCAGTTCTTC.

This clonotype was observed at least ten times. This chain uses TRBV11-2 with TRBJ2-1; D is perhaps TRBD2 (6 bases). V was cut by 5 bases and J by 3 bases, with 17 bases left in between. The CDR3 length is 16 residues. Germline assignment: CDR1 SGHAT and CDR2 FQNNGV. CDR3 loop: CASSPGIGGDYNEQFF. CDR3 DNA: TGTGCCAGCAGCCCCGGTATCGGGGGAGACTACAATGAGCAGTTCTTC.

V usage is TRBV24-1 and J usage is TRBJ2-7; D is possibly TRBD2 (6 bases). Trimming pared 12 bases from V and 5 bases from J, leaving 19 bases between. CDR3 length: 13 residues. CDR1 KGHDR and CDR2 SFDVKD come from the germline V gene. The CDR3 DNA follows: TGTGCCGCCCGTCCGGGGGAGTTCCACGAGCAGTACTTC. It is translated as CAARPGEFHEQYF.

The V gene is TRBV6-2 or TRBV6-3, the J gene TRBJ2-1, with D possibly being TRBD2 (5 bases). Germline CDR1 is MNHEY and CDR2 is SVGEGT. The CDR3 sequence is 13 residues long. Deletions cut 1 base from V and 7 bases from J, with 8 bases between. CDR3 DNA sequence: TGTGCCAGCAGTTACTTAGAGCGGAATGAGCAGTTCTTC. Its protein is CASSYLERNEQFF.

On this clonotype itself: Mismatch with germline at one junction end may stem from a read error. J is TRBJ2-1 and V is TRBV12-3 or TRBV12-4; 12 bases are a match to TRBD2. The CDR3 contains 15 residues. CDR3 amino acids: CASSSTQLAGGGQLF. Here the CDR3 DNA reads TGTGCCAGCAGTTCCACGCAGCTAGCGGGAGGGGGGCAGCTCTTC.

This clonotype has ten or more counts. The V call is TRBV30, the J call TRBJ1-1; D gene uncertain. The CDR3 has 13 amino acids. Germline CDR1 is GTSNPN and CDR2 is SVGIG (reference sequence). V dropped 2 bases and J dropped 2 bases, with 9 bases sitting between them. CDR3 sequence (DNA): TGTGCCTGGAGTACGCCACCAAACACTGAAGCTTTCTTT. Translating gives CAWSTPPNTEAFF.

The chain uses TRBV5-4 and TRBJ2-7, with no clear D. Germline values: CDR1 SGHNT, CDR2 YYREEE (reference sequence). This CDR3 is built from 13 residues. V dropped 4 bases and J dropped 3 bases, with 11 bases sitting between them. For the CDR3, the DNA is TGTGCCAGCAGCCTTTCGAATGGCTACGAGCAGTACTTC. Its translation is CASSLSNGYEQYF.

This clonotype was seen at least ten times. The rearrangement uses TRBV13 and TRBJ2-7; TRBD1 agrees at 10 bases. Germline V CDR1 and CDR2: PRHDT, FYEKMQ (reference sequence). V gave up 4 bases and J gave up 2 bases; unmatched junction bases: 2. This CDR3 has 14 amino acids. CDR3: CASSWGQGPYEQYF. CDR3 nucleotides: TGTGCCAGCAGCTGGGGACAGGGGCCCTACGAGCAGTACTTC.